This TCR beta chain was sequenced for a study of T cells in Graves' hyperthyroidism and ophthalmopathy. For the study at large: At the time of initial diagnosis and before any treatment, peripheral blood was collected.

Many counts were recorded for this clonotype. Germline V lookup: CDR1 SGHAT, CDR2 FQDESV (reference sequence). This CDR3 contains 17 residues. V shed 3 bases and J shed 5 bases, with 22 bases lying between them. TCR beta CDR3 region amplification was performed from RNA transcripts. Carried out on the TCR CDR3, a first-round RT-PCR used the HTBI primer set. MiXCR, run by TCRdb on the multiplex PCR reads, gives a single entry per CDR3 protein. The table shows around 600,000 distinct CDR3 sequences, with around 13% occurring only once. The receptor was derived from a woman aged 50 to 60 with Graves' ophthalmopathy. The chain employs TRBV11-1 and TRBJ1-1; tentatively, D is TRBD1 (6 bases). What was sequenced was blood. The CDR3 DNA follows: TGTGCCAGCAGCTTTGACGCCCGCGAGGGGGGATATACTGAAGCTTTCTTT. This codes for CASSFDAREGGYTEAFF.